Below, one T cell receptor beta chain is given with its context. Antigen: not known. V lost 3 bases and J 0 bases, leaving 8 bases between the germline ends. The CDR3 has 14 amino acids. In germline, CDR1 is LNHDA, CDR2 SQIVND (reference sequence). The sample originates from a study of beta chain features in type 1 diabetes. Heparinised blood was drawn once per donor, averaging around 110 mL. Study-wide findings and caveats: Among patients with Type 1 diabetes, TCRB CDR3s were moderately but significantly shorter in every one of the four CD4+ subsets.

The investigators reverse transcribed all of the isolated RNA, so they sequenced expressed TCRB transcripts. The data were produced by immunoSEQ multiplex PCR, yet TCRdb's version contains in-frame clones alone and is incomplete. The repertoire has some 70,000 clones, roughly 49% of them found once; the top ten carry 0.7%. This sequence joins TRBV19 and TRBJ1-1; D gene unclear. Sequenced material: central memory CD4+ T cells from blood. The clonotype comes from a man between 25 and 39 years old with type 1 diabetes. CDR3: CASSMNGVNTEAFF. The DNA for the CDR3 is TGTGCCAGTAGTATGAACGGGGTGAACACTGAAGCTTTCTTT. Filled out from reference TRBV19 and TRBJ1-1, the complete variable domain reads DGGITQSPKYLFRKEGQNVTLSCEQNLNHDAMYWYRQDPGQGLRLIYYSQIVNDFQKGDIAEGYSVSREKKESFPLTVTSAQKNPTAFYLCASSMNGVNTEAFFGQGTRLTVV.